The entry below describes one T cell receptor (beta chain). What this receptor recognizes is not known. There are no base qualities to consult, and no much larger clone falls within one base. This entry belongs to a study of T cell responses to AZD1222 COVID-19 vaccine (dated by TCRdb to about 2021). At the level of the whole study: AZD1222 recipients whose second dose came at about 4 weeks and those whose second dose came at about 12 weeks were combined into one group, since spike-specific TCR depth and breadth did not differ between the two schedules. TCR sequencing covered 233 trial participants: 207 given two doses of AZD1222 and about 26 given two doses of MenACWY control vaccine. Trial participants were enrolled by age into subgroups of 18-55, 56-69 and 70-plus years, and about 150, 27 and 61 TCR-sequenced participants, respectively, were included in these subgroups.

The sample's time point, from its label and the paper: baseline before first vaccination. Samples from vaccinated people were obtained from the UK trials COV001 and COV002, which included a single-blind randomized controlled phase 2/3 trial of AZD1222 (ChAdOx1 nCoV-19) in healthy adults. For TCRbeta chain sequencing, PBMC samples were collected from trial participants at day 0 and at day 28 after the second dose. The junction shows trimming of 3 bases on V and 3 bases on J, plus 8 bases between the germline ends. The CDR3 runs 14 residues from the cysteine to the phenylalanine. Just the 42-base CDR3 DNA is kept, in frame starting at base 1. CDR1 MNHEY and CDR2 SVGAGI were looked up in the germline V gene. The CDR3 regions of human TCRbeta chains were analyzed by immunosequencing. The paper's processing steps were these. Repertoire TCRs were matched against a reference library of SARS-CoV-2-specific TCRs generated with the MIRA antigen-specificity platform. Breadth was defined as the fraction of unique TCRs that were SARS-CoV-2-associated, and depth was defined as the fraction of total T cells that were SARS-CoV-2-associated. Using the MIRA data, each spike-specific TCR was mapped to the spike region that the TCR reacts to and placed in a CD4 or CD8 class. Log10-transformed breadth and depth values were compared by one-way ANOVA with Sidak's multiple comparisons tests. TCRdb holds this immuneACCESS table with in-frame rearrangements only. Some clones are missing; in checked studies, unresolved V genes explain under half, and the rest has no known cause. V, J and clone size were drawn from that table, and D and trimming were deduced from the DNA. The sample table contains approximately 100,000 clones; only one count was recorded for 93% of them. More than 4% of the sample is held by the ten biggest clonotypes.

Study-wide findings and limitations: Most participants were white British and females outnumbered males, and the authors suggested that clonal diversity may have been underestimated. In the small 56-69-year group, the increase in depth fell short of significance, most likely because of low power. Because no samples from the day 14 peak response were available, repertoires could be characterized only after the peak T cell response. Spike-specific TCR breadth and depth rose significantly after two AZD1222 doses compared with day 0 and with MenACWY recipients. The whole spike protein was spanned by vaccine-associated CD4 TCRs, and dominant responses were seen in regions 160-218 and 743-854. Epitopes outside the regions mutated in the B.1.351 and B.1.1.7 variants were reportedly recognized by nearly half of the unique spike-specific TCRs. Only six or seven AZD1222 recipients were SARS-CoV-2 seropositive at baseline, limiting conclusions about previously exposed vaccinees.

Recombination joined TRBV6-5 with TRBJ1-4; the D gene is unclear. Source: peripheral blood, taken on day 0 of AZD1222 vaccination. The TCR was taken from an adult in good health. The DNA sequence follows: TGTGCCAGCAGTTATACGGTCGCTAATGAAAAACTGTTTTTT. Its coded protein is CASSYTVANEKLFF.